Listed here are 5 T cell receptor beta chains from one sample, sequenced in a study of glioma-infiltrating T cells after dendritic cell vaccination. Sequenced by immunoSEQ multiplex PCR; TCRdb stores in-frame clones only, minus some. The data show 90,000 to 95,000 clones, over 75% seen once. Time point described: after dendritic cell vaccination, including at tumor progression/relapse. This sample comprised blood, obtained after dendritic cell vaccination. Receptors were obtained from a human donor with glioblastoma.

For the CDR3, the DNA is TGTGCCAGCAGCTCCCCACAGGAAAAACTGTTTTTT. Its protein is CASSSPQEKLFF. V is TRBV7-9 and J is TRBJ1-4; D ambiguous. V gave up 4 bases and J gave up 8 bases, with 8 bases separating them. This CDR3 has 12 amino acids. CDR1 and CDR2 (germline): SEHNR, FQNEAQ (reference sequence). Variable domain in full (rest from reference TRBV7-9 and TRBJ1-4): DTGVSQNPRHKITKRGQNVTFRCDPISEHNRLYWYRQTLGQGPEFLTYFQNEAQLEKSRLLSDRFSAERPKGSFSTLEIQRTEQGDSAMYLCASSSPQEKLFFGSGTQLSVL.

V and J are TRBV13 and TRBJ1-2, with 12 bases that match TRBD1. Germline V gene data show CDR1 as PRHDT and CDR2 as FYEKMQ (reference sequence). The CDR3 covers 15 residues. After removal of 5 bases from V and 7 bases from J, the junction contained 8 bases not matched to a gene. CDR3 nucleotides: TGTGCCAGCAGCGAGTGGGACAGGGGGCAGGGTGGCTACACCTTC. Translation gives CASSEWDRGQGGYTF.

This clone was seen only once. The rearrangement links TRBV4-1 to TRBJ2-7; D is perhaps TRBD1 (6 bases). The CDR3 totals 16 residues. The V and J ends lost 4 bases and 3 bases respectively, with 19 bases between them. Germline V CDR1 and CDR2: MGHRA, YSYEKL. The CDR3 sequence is CASSPGPGRTVYEQYV. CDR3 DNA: TGCGCCAGCAGCCCGGGCCCCGGCCGGACAGTCTACGAGCAGTACGTC.

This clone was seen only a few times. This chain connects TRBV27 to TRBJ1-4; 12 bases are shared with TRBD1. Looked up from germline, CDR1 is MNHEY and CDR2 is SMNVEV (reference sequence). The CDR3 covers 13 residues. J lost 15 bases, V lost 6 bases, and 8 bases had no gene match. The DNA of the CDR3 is TGTGCCAGCAGCCATAGGGGACAGGGGGCAATGTTTTTT. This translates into CASSHRGQGAMFF.

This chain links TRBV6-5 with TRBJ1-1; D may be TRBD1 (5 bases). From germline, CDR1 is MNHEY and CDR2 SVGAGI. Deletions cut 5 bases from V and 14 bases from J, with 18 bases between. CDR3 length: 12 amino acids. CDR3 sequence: CASSPDSREGFF. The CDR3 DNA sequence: TGTGCCAGCAGTCCTGACAGTCGGGAGGGCTTCTTT.